Listed below are T cell receptor beta chains from one sample, sequenced in a study of spatial heterogeneity in lung cancer. TCRdb processed the 5' RACE reads anew with MiXCR; each CDR3 protein has one entry. The sample lists some 38,000 distinct CDR3 sequences; under 4% were seen once. The sequencing used normal lung tissue next to the tumor, collected at surgery. The receptor set was obtained from a male donor with early-stage non-small cell lung cancer. The CDR3 runs from the conserved cysteine through the conserved F or W. A D gene is named only where the DNA matches it firmly. Only part of the rows carry a size: once, few, many, or a class if the clone is expanded.

d_call,v_call,clone_size,j_call,cdr3_nt,cdr3_aa
TRBD1,TRBV28,many,TRBJ2-7,TGTGCCAGCAGTTACAGGGGTACCTACGAGCAGTACTTC,CASSYRGTYEQYF
TRBD1,TRBV7-6,many,TRBJ1-2,TGTGCCAGCAGCACATCCGGGACAGGGCGGTATGGCTACACCTTC,CASSTSGTGRYGYTF
TRBD1,TRBV7-2,many,TRBJ1-5,TGTGCCAGCAGCTTGATGACAGGGGTGAATCAGCCCCAGCATTTT,CASSLMTGVNQPQHF
TRBD1,TRBV3-1,many,TRBJ1-1,TGTGCCAGCAGCCCGTGGGACAGGGCCACTGAAGCTTTCTTT,CASSPWDRATEAFF
.,TRBV28,many,TRBJ2-7,TGTGCCAGCAGTTTTCCGGGCCGGGTGCAGTACTTC,CASSFPGRVQYF
.,TRBV28,many,TRBJ2-1,TGTGCCAGCAGTCCCCAGACCGGAAGGAATGAGCAGTTCTTC,CASSPQTGRNEQFF
.,TRBV28,many,TRBJ1-5,TGTGCCAGCAGCCCACCCGGTCGGCCCCAGCATTTT,CASSPPGRPQHF
.,TRBV24-1,many,TRBJ2-5,TGTGCCACCAGTGATTTGAGCAGGGACCAAGAGACCCAGTACTTC,CATSDLSRDQETQYF
.,TRBV11-2,few,TRBJ2-2,TGTGCCAGCAGCTCGACAACCGGGGAGCTGTTTTTT,CASSSTTGELFF
TRBD1,TRBV28,many,TRBJ2-7,TGTGCCAGCAGTGGTGATCGGACAGGGCACGAGCAGTACTTC,CASSGDRTGHEQYF
.,TRBV27,.,TRBJ2-7,TGTGCCAGCAGTTTATGGCAGGGCGCCTACGAGCAGTACTTC,CASSLWQGAYEQYF
.,TRBV7-9,many,TRBJ2-3,TGTGCCAGCAGCTCCCCGATAGTTGTTACGCAGTATTTT,CASSSPIVVTQYF
.,TRBV2,many,TRBJ1-5,TGTGCCAGCGGTCCAGATAATCAGCCCCAGCATTTT,CASGPDNQPQHF
TRBD1,TRBV5-5,.,TRBJ2-7,TGTGCCAGCAGCTTGGCAGGGACAGTAGCCTACGAGCAGTACTTC,CASSLAGTVAYEQYF
TRBD1,TRBV28,many,TRBJ1-2,TGTGCCAGCATAGCCGGACAGGGGGCGAGTGGCTACACCTTC,CASIAGQGASGYTF
.,TRBV7-2,few,TRBJ2-3,TGTGCCGAAAGAGGGCAGGGGACCACAGATACGCAGTATTTT,CAERGQGTTDTQYF
TRBD1,TRBV19,many,TRBJ2-1,TGTGCCAGTAGTACCCATGGGACAGCCTACAATGAGCAGTTCTTC,CASSTHGTAYNEQFF
.,TRBV4-3,few,TRBJ2-5,TGCGCCAGCAGCCGAGGAGACAGGTACCAAGAGACCCAGTACTTC,CASSRGDRYQETQYF
.,TRBV14,.,TRBJ2-2,TGTGCCAGCAGCCAGGTCGATGCCGGGGAGCTGTTTTTT,CASSQVDAGELFF
TRBD1,TRBV4-1,many,TRBJ2-7,TGCGCCAGCAGCCACGGGACAGGTCCCTACGAGCAGTACTTC,CASSHGTGPYEQYF